Shown below are 26 T cell receptor beta chains from a single sample sequenced in a study of human T cells and chemical hapten exposure. Time point here: patch test 1, 2 weeks after DPC sensitization. This sample's treatment: therapeutic diphenylcyclopropenone sensitization with weekly scalp DPC. MiXCR was run by TCRdb on the RACE reads, yielding one entry per CDR3 protein. The sample has fewer than 200,000 distinct CDR3 sequences, about 20% seen once. This material consisted of whole blood, taken in connection with sensitization to the hapten diphenylcyclopropenone (DPC). These receptors were collected from a woman aged 45-65 years with alopecia areata. Some clones in this sample may be carry-over from other donors' samples.

This clonotype has just a few counts. The V and J genes are TRBV20-1 and TRBJ2-3, with D possibly being TRBD1 (5 bases). V lost 0 bases, J lost 6 bases, and 16 bases lay in between. The CDR3 spans 15 residues. Per the germline V gene, CDR1 is DFQATT and CDR2 is SNEGSKA (reference sequence). In DNA form, the CDR3 reads TGCAGTGCTAGAGAGAAGGGGTGGAAGACTGATACGCAGTATTTT. Translation: CSAREKGWKTDTQYF.

This chain uses TRBV29-1 with TRBJ2-7, with 10 bases fitting TRBD1. Trimming removed 3 bases from V and 4 bases from J; junction bases left unmatched: 3. CDR3 size: 13 residues. Germline V gene lookup returns CDR1 SQVTM and CDR2 ANQGSEA. The CDR3 loop reads CSVESGQGYEQYF. DNA of the CDR3: TGCAGCGTTGAGTCGGGACAGGGGTACGAGCAGTACTTC.

In this sample, this clonotype turned up a few times. The genes are TRBV20-1 and TRBJ2-3; TRBD2 agrees at 12 bases. The CDR3 has 17 residues. The V gene's germline CDR1 is DFQATT and CDR2 SNEGSKA (reference sequence). V gave up 0 bases and J gave up 5 bases; unmatched junction bases: 9. The CDR3 DNA sequence: TGCAGTGCTAGAGATCTAGCGGGAGGGCCCTGGGGAGATACGCAGTATTTT. Encoded protein: CSARDLAGGPWGDTQYF.

The J gene is TRBJ1-5, the V gene TRBV12-3 or TRBV12-4; D unclear. This CDR3 spans 14 amino acids. V was trimmed by 5 bases and J by 4 bases, leaving 12 bases between them. Here the CDR3 reads CASSPGRDNQPQHF. CDR3 sequence (DNA): TGTGCCAGCAGTCCCGGGAGGGATAATCAGCCCCAGCATTTT.

The table lists this clonotype with a few counts. The J gene is TRBJ1-4, the V gene TRBV12-3 or TRBV12-4; a possible D gene is TRBD1 (5 bases). V gave up 6 bases and J gave up 5 bases, with 10 bases separating them. This CDR3 is 13 amino acids long. This CDR3 reads CASSRDANEKLFF. In DNA, the CDR3 is TGTGCCAGCAGCAGGGACGCGAATGAAAAACTGTTTTTT.

This clonotype has a handful of counts. The rearrangement joins TRBV6-1 to TRBJ2-1; TRBD2 matches 10 bases. Germline V lookup: CDR1 MNHNS, CDR2 SASEGT. This CDR3 region has 18 residues. The V and J ends lost 6 bases and 0 bases, in that order; junction bases with no gene match: 11. The CDR3: CASSALAGSYRSYNEQFF. DNA of the CDR3: TGTGCCAGCAGCGCACTAGCGGGATCCTATCGCTCCTACAATGAGCAGTTCTTC.

In this sample, this clonotype turned up a few times. This chain joins TRBV29-1 and TRBJ1-1; perhaps TRBD1 as D (6 bases). The CDR3 has 16 residues. Trimming removed 7 bases at V and 0 bases at J, with 21 bases between. Per germline, CDR1 SQVTM and CDR2 ANQGSEA. CDR3 amino acids: CSAKTGALGLNTEAFF. CDR3 nucleotides: TGCAGCGCAAAGACAGGAGCCTTGGGGTTGAACACTGAAGCTTTCTTT.

There are a few counts of this clonotype. The chain combines TRBV19 with TRBJ2-3, with TRBD1 identical over 7 bases. Trimming cost V 5 bases and J 1 base; bases outside gene matches: 12. The CDR3 spans 17 residues. Germline V gene sequence: CDR1 LNHDA, CDR2 SQIVND (reference sequence). The CDR3 reads CASSEIRIGQGTDTQYF. Written as DNA, the CDR3 is TGTGCCAGTAGTGAAATTAGGATAGGACAGGGCACAGATACGCAGTATTTT.

As to this clonotype: Mismatch with germline at one junction end may stem from a read error. The chain has TRBV5-5 and TRBJ2-7; the D gene could be TRBD1 or TRBD2 (6 bases each). The CDR3 has 15 amino acids. Germline V lookup: CDR1 SGHKS, CDR2 YYEKEE (reference sequence). The DNA of the CDR3 is TGTGTCAGCAGCTTGGCCCCGGGGGACATTTACGAGCAGTACTTC. Its translation: CVSSLAPGDIYEQYF. Together with reference TRBV5-5 and TRBJ2-7, the CDR3 gives the full variable domain: DAGVTQSPTHLIKTRGQQVTLRCSPISGHKSVSWYQQVLGQGPQFIFQYYEKEERGRGNFPDRFSARQFPNYSSELNVNALLLGDSALYLCVSSLAPGDIYEQYFGPGTRLTVT.

This clonotype has only a few counts. The chain couples TRBV20-1 to TRBJ2-3; D could derive from TRBD1 or TRBD2 (6 bases each). V dropped 7 bases and J dropped 6 bases, with 11 bases sitting between them. The CDR3 has 11 residues. Germline loops: CDR1 DFQATT, CDR2 SNEGSKA (reference sequence). CDR3 nucleotide sequence: TGCAGTGTCCTAGGGGGGGATACGCAGTATTTT. This codes for CSVLGGDTQYF.

The chain recombines TRBV29-1 with TRBJ2-5; unclear D gene. CDR3 length: 12 amino acids. The germline V gene encodes CDR1 SQVTM and CDR2 ANQGSEA. The germline V and J ends were trimmed by 4 bases and 9 bases, with 15 bases remaining between them. As DNA, the CDR3 is TGCAGCGTTGTTCCTAGTCGATTTGCCCAGTACTTC. This encodes CSVVPSRFAQYF.

A remark on this clonotype: An end of the junction does not agree with germline; a read error may underlie this. The chain is built from TRBV7-2 and TRBJ2-1; TRBD2 is a possible D gene (6 bases). Germline V gene lookup returns CDR1 SGHTA and CDR2 FQGNSA. This CDR3 is built from 11 residues. In DNA, the CDR3 is TGTGCCAGCAGCCCGGGACTGCTAGCACTCTTC. It specifies CASSPGLLALF. Drawing the rest from reference TRBV7-2 and TRBJ2-1, the complete variable domain is GAGVSQSPSNKVTEKGKDVELRCDPISGHTALYWYRQSLGQGLEFLIYFQGNSAPDKSGLPSDRFSAERTGGSVSTLTIQRTQQEDSAVYLCASSPGLLALFGPGTRLTVL.

The rearrangement links TRBV5-1 to TRBJ2-2; D is perhaps TRBD2 (6 bases). V gave up 0 bases and J gave up 1 base, with 10 bases separating them. This CDR3 contains 16 residues. Germline CDR1 and CDR2: SGHRS and YFSETQ. The CDR3 nucleotides read TGCGCCAGCAGCTTGGTTCCTAGCGTGAACACCGGGGAGCTGTTTTTT. Amino acids: CASSLVPSVNTGELFF.

Here the CDR3 reads CSVYPGPVGKDTQYF. Here the CDR3 DNA reads TGCAGCGTGTACCCGGGCCCGGTGGGTAAAGATACGCAGTATTTT. J is TRBJ2-3 and V is TRBV29-1, with D unclear. V shed 6 bases and J shed 5 bases, with 21 bases lying between them. From germline, CDR1 is SQVTM and CDR2 ANQGSEA. This CDR3 has 15 residues.

V gene TRBV20-1 combines with J gene TRBJ2-5; D may be TRBD1 or TRBD2 (6 bases each). CDR3 length: 14 residues. Germline lookup yields CDR1 DFQATT and CDR2 SNEGSKA (reference sequence). Between the trimmed V and J ends, which lost 3 bases and 2 bases, there was a span of 13 bases. CDR3 residues: CSASPPGAQETQYF. CDR3 nucleotide sequence: TGCAGTGCTAGTCCTCCGGGGGCGCAAGAGACCCAGTACTTC.

Turning to this clonotype: The conserved phenylalanine or tryptophan is not found at the CDR3 terminus, so this likely reflects a read error. The chain is built from TRBV27 and TRBJ1-3; TRBD1 matches 7 bases. CDR1 MNHEY and CDR2 SMNVEV come from the germline V gene (reference sequence). The junction had 9 bases not matched to a gene; V was cut back by 6 bases and J by 4 bases. This CDR3 region has 15 residues. In DNA, the CDR3 is TGTGCCAGCAGCAGAAGGACAGGTGGGGGAAACACCATATATCTT. This codes for CASSRRTGGGNTIYL.

The rearrangement joins TRBV27 to TRBJ1-2; no definite D call. V lost 5 bases to trimming and J lost 0 bases, with 10 bases between them. The CDR3 runs 14 residues. In germline, CDR1 is MNHEY, CDR2 SMNVEV (reference sequence). The DNA of the CDR3 is TGTGCCAGCAGTAACAATTTGGCTAACTATGGCTACACCTTC. It specifies CASSNNLANYGYTF.

This chain joins TRBV20-1 and TRBJ1-2; possibly TRBD1 for D (5 bases). The CDR3 covers 16 residues. CDR1 is DFQATT, CDR2 SNEGSKA, per germline (reference sequence). The V and J ends lost 0 bases and 4 bases respectively, with 18 bases between them. The CDR3 spells CSARDGGAETFYGYTF. CDR3 nucleotide sequence: TGCAGTGCTAGAGATGGTGGGGCGGAAACTTTCTATGGCTACACCTTC.

This clonotype was seen a few times. The rearrangement uses TRBV6-6 and TRBJ2-5, with 8 bases lining up with TRBD2. CDR1 and CDR2 from the germline V gene are MNHNY and SVGAGI (reference sequence). There are 16 residues in the CDR3. V was pared by 2 bases and J by 4 bases, with 9 bases of the junction left unmatched. The CDR3 here is CASSYGSGGPGETQYF. CDR3 coding DNA: TGTGCCAGCAGTTACGGGTCGGGAGGGCCCGGAGAGACCCAGTACTTC.

This clonotype was observed a handful of times. The V call is TRBV10-3, the J call TRBJ2-7; TRBD2 might be the D (6 bases). V shed 6 bases and J shed 4 bases, with 10 bases lying between them. This CDR3 contains 12 residues. The V gene's germline CDR1 is ENHRY and CDR2 SYGVKD. DNA for the CDR3: TGTGCCATCAGCGGGGGATTGTACGAGCAGTACTTC. Translated, it gives CAISGGLYEQYF.

This rearrangement joins TRBV7-2 to TRBJ2-2; TRBD2 matches at 8 bases. The length of the CDR3 is 18 residues. V trimming: 1 base; J trimming: 0 bases; junction bases outside the gene matches: 7. The germline V gene encodes CDR1 SGHTA and CDR2 FQGNSA. The CDR3 coding sequence is TGTGCCAGCAGCTTAGTTGCCCTAGCGGGCCCGAACACCGGGGAGCTGTTTTTT. Translation: CASSLVALAGPNTGELFF.

The V and J genes are TRBV19 and TRBJ1-2, with D tentatively TRBD1 (6 bases). The CDR3 is made up of 13 amino acids. The germline V gene encodes CDR1 LNHDA and CDR2 SQIVND (reference sequence). Trimming stripped 4 bases from V and 9 bases from J, with 15 bases between. The CDR3 sequence is CASSTRDIARYTF. CDR3 DNA: TGTGCCAGTAGTACTCGGGACATCGCCCGCTACACCTTC.

This clonotype occurred a few times. This chain links TRBV10-3 with TRBJ2-5; 14 nucleotides match TRBD2. Germline V gene data show CDR1 as ENHRY and CDR2 as SYGVKD. V lost 10 bases and J lost 5; bases outside the gene matches: 6. The CDR3 runs to 14 residues. CDR3 sequence reads: CATGLAGGQETQYF. The CDR3, as DNA: TGTGCCACAGGACTAGCGGGAGGACAGGAGACCCAGTACTTC.

This clonotype was seen a few times. The chain recombines TRBV29-1 with TRBJ2-7; 9 bases match TRBD1. Germline assignment: CDR1 SQVTM and CDR2 ANQGSEA. The ends lost 5 bases at V and 6 bases at J; junction bases unmatched: 2. CDR3 size: 11 residues. This CDR3 is CSVPGQGEQYF. DNA of the CDR3: TGCAGCGTTCCGGGACAGGGCGAGCAGTACTTC.

The chain carries TRBV3-1 and TRBJ2-1; 9 positions match TRBD2. CDR1 is LGHDT and CDR2 is YNNKEL in the germline V gene (reference sequence). This CDR3 is built from 15 residues. Unmatched junction bases numbered 9, after V lost 3 bases and J lost 9 bases. The CDR3 region is CASSQTSGVGLEQFF. CDR3 bases: TGTGCCAGCAGCCAGACTAGCGGAGTCGGCCTTGAGCAGTTCTTC.

V gene TRBV2 combines with J gene TRBJ2-2; TRBD2 matches 7 bases. Germline CDR1 SNHLY, CDR2 FYNNEI. V was pared by 5 bases and J by 0 bases, with 3 bases of the junction left unmatched. The CDR3 runs to 15 residues. The DNA of the CDR3 is TGTGCCAGCAGTTTGACTAGCACGAACACCGGGGAGCTGTTTTTT. Residues: CASSLTSTNTGELFF. Full variable domain (remainder filled in from reference TRBV2 and TRBJ2-2): EPEVTQTPSHQVTQMGQEVILRCVPISNHLYFYWYRQILGQKVEFLVSFYNNEISEKSEIFDDQFSVERPDGSNFTLKIRSTKLEDSAMYFCASSLTSTNTGELFFGEGSRLTVL.